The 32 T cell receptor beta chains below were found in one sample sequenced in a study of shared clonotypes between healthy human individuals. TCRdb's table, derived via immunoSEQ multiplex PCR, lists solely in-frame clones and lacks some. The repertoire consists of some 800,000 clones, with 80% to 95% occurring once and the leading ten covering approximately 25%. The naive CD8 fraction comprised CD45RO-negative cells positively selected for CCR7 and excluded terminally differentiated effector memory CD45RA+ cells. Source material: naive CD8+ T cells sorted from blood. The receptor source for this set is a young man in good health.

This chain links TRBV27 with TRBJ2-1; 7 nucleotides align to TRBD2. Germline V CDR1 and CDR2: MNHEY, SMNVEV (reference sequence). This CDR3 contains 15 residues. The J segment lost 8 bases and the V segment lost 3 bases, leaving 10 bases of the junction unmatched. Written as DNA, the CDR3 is TGTGCCAGCAGTTTGCGGGAGACCTCCGGGGATGAGCAGTTCTTC. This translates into CASSLRETSGDEQFF.

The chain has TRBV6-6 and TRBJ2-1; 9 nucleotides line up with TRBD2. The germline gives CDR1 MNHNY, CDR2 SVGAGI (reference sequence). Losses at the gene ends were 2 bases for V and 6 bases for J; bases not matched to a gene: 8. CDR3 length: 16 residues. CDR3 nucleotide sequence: TGTGCCAGCAGTTACCCGACTAGCGGAACCCTCAATGAGCAGTTCTTC. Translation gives CASSYPTSGTLNEQFF.

Here the CDR3 DNA reads TGTGCCAGCAGTTACGGCCAGACTGAAGCTTTCTTT. This translates into CASSYGQTEAFF. This rearrangement joins TRBV6-6 to TRBJ1-1; D gene ambiguous. The germline gives CDR1 MNHNY, CDR2 SVGAGI (reference sequence). V was cut by 2 bases and J by 5 bases, with 6 bases left in between. The CDR3 totals 12 residues.

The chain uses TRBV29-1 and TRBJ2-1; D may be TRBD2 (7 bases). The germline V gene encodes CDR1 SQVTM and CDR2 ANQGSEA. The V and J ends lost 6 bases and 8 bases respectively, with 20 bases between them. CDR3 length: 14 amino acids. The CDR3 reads CSVRGAGAEDEQFF. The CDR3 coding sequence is TGCAGCGTGAGGGGGGCGGGAGCTGAGGATGAGCAGTTCTTC.

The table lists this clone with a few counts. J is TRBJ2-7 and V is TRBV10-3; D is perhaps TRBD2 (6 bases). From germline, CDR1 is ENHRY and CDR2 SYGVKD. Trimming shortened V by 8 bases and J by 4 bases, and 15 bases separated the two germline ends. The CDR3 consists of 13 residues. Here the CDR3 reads CAIQGGTGYEQYF. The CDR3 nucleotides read TGTGCCATCCAGGGCGGGACGGGGTACGAGCAGTACTTC.

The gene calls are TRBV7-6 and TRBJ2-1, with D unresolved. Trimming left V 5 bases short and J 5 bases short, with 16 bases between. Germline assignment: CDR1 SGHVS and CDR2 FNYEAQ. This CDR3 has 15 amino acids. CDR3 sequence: CASSPTDDYNNEQFF. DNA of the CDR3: TGTGCCAGCAGCCCGACCGATGATTATAACAATGAGCAGTTCTTC.

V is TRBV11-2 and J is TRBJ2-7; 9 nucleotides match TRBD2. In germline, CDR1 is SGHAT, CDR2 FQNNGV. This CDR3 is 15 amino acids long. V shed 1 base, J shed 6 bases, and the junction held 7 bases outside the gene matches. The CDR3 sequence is CASSLGVAGVLEQYF. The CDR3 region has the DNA TGTGCCAGCAGCTTAGGGGTAGCGGGAGTTCTCGAGCAGTACTTC.

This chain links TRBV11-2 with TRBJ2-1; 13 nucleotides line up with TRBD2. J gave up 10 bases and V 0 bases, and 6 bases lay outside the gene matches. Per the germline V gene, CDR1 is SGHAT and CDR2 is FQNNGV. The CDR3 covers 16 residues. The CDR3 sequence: CASSLELGLAGNEQFF. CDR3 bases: TGTGCCAGCAGCTTAGAACTGGGACTAGCGGGAAACGAGCAGTTCTTC.

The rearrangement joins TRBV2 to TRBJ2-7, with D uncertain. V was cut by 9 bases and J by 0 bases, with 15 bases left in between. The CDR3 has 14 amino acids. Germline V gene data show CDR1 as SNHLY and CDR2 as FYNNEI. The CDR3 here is CARGGDRSSYEQYF. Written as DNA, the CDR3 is TGTGCCAGGGGCGGCGACCGAAGCTCCTACGAGCAGTACTTC.

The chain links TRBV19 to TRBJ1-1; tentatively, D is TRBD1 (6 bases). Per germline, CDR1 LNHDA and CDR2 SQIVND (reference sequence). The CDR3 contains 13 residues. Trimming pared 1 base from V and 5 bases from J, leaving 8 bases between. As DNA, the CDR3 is TGTGCCAGTAGTATAGTCCAGGGGACTGAAGCTTTCTTT. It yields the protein CASSIVQGTEAFF.

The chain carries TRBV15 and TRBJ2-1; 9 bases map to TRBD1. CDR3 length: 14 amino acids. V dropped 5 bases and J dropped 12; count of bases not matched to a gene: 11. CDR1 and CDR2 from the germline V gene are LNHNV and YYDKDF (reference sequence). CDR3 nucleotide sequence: TGTGCCACCAGCGGGGACAGGGTTAATCTGGGGCAGTTCTTC. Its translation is CATSGDRVNLGQFF.

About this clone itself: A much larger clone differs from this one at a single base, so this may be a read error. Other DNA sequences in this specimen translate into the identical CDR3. The CDR3 sequence: CASSSGDTQYF. For the CDR3, the DNA is TGTGCCAGCAGTTCTGGAGATACGCAGTATTTT. The chain carries TRBV27 and TRBJ2-3; no reliable D call. The CDR3 runs 11 residues. Germline V gene data show CDR1 as MNHEY and CDR2 as SMNVEV (reference sequence). The V end was cut by 4 bases, the J end by 5 bases, with 4 bases between.

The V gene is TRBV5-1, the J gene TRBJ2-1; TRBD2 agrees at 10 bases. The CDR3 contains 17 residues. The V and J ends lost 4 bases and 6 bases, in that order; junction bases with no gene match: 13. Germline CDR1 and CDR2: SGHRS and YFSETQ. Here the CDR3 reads CASSARQSGRAFNEQFF. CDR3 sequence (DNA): TGCGCCAGCAGCGCGAGACAAAGCGGGAGGGCCTTCAATGAGCAGTTCTTC.

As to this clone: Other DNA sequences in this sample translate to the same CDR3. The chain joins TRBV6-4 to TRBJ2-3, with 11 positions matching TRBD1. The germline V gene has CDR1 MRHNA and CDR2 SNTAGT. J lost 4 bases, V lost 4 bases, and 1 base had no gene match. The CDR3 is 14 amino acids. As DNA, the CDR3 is TGTGCCAGCAGTGGGACAGGGGGCGCAGATACGCAGTATTTT. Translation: CASSGTGGADTQYF.

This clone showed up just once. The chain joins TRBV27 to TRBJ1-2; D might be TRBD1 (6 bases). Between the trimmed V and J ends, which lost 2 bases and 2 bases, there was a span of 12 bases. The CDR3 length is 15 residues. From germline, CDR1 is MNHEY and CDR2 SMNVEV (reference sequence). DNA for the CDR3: TGTGCCAGCAGTTTAGCCGGACAGCGAAACTATGGCTACACCTTC. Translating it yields CASSLAGQRNYGYTF.

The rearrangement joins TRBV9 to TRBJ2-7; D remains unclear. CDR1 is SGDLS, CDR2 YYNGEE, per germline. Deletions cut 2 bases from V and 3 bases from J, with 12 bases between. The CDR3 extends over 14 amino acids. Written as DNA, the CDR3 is TGTGCCAGCAGCGTTGCCCCCCCGGGCTACGAGCAGTACTTC. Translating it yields CASSVAPPGYEQYF.

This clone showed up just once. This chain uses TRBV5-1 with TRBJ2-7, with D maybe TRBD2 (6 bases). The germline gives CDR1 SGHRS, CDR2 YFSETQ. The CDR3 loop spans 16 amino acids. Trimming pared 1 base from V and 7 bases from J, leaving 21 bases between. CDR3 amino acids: CASSLLSRGGGEEQYF. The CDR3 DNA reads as TGCGCCAGCAGCTTGTTGTCCCGTGGCGGAGGGGAGGAGCAGTACTTC.

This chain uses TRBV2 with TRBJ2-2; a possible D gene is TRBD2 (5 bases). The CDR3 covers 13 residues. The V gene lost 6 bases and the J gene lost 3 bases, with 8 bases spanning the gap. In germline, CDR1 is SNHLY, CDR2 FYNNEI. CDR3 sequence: CASSRTYTGELFF. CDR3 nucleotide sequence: TGTGCCAGCAGCAGGACTTACACCGGGGAGCTGTTTTTT.

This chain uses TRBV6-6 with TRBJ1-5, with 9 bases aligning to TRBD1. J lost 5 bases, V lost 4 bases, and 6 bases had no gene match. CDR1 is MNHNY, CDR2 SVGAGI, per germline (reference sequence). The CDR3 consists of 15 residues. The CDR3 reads CASSWTGQGDQPQHF. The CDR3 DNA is TGTGCCAGCAGTTGGACGGGACAGGGCGATCAGCCCCAGCATTTT.

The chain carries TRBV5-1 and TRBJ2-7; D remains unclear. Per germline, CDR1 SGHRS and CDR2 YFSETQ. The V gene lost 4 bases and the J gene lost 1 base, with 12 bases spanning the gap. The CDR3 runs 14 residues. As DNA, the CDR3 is TGCGCCAGCAGCCTCCGCCCCGGGTCCTACGAGCAGTACTTC. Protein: CASSLRPGSYEQYF.

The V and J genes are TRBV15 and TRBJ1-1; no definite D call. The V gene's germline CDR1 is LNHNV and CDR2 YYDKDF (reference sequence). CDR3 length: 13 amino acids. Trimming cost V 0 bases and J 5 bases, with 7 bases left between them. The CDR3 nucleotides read TGTGCCACCAGCAGAGATCGTCGGACTGAAGCTTTCTTT. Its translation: CATSRDRRTEAFF. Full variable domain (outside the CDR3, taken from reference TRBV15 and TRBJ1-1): DAMVIQNPRYQVTQFGKPVTLSCSQTLNHNVMYWYQQKSSQAPKLLFHYYDKDFNNEADTPDNFQSRRPNTSFCFLDIRSPGLGDTAMYLCATSRDRRTEAFFGQGTRLTVV.

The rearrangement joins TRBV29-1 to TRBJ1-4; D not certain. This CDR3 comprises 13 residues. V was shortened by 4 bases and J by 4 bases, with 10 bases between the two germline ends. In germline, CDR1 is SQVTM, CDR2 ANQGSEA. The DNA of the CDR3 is TGCAGCGTTGTCGGGGAGAATAATGAAAAACTGTTTTTT. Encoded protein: CSVVGENNEKLFF.

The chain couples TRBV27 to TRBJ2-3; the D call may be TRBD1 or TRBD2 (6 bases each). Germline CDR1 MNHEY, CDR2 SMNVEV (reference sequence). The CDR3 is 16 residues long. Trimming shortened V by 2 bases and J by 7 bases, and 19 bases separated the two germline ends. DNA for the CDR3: TGTGCCAGCAGTTTAGGGGGGCCGCTCTTCGGGAATACGCAGTATTTT. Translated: CASSLGGPLFGNTQYF.

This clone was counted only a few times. In nucleotides, the CDR3 is TGTGCCAGCAGCTTGAGGGGGAATCTTGGCTACACCTTC. Amino acids: CASSLRGNLGYTF. This chain connects TRBV5-4 to TRBJ1-2; tentative D call: TRBD1 (6 bases). CDR1 and CDR2 from the germline V gene are SGHNT and YYREEE (reference sequence). CDR3 length: 13 residues. The V end was cut by 1 base, the J end by 7 bases, with 11 bases between.

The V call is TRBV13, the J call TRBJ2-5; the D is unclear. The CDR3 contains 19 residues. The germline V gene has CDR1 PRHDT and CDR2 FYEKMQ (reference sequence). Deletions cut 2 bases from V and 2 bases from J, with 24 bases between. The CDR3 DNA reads TGTGCCAGCAGCTTAATCTCTTCGTGGGCAGGAGATCTTCAAGAGACCCAGTACTTC. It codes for CASSLISSWAGDLQETQYF.

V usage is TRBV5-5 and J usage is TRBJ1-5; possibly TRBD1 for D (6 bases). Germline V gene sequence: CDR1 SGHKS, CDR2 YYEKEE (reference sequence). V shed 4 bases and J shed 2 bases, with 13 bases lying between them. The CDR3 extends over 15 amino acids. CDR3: CASSDSSGGNQPQHF. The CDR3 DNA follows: TGTGCCAGCAGCGACTCTTCAGGGGGCAATCAGCCCCAGCATTTT.

This CDR3 reads CASRDRGREAFF. CDR3 sequence (DNA): TGTGCCAGCAGGGACAGGGGACGCGAAGCTTTCTTT. The V gene is TRBV2, the J gene TRBJ1-1; 9 bases are a match to TRBD1. Germline values: CDR1 SNHLY, CDR2 FYNNEI. J gave up 8 bases and V 6 bases, and 4 bases lay outside the gene matches. This CDR3 is 12 amino acids long.

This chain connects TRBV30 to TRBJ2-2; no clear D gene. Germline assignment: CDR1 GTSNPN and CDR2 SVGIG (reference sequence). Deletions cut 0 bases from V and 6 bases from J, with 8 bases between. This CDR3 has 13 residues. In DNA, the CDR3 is TGTGCCTGGAGTGTCGGTTCCGCCGGGGAGCTGTTTTTT. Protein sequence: CAWSVGSAGELFF.

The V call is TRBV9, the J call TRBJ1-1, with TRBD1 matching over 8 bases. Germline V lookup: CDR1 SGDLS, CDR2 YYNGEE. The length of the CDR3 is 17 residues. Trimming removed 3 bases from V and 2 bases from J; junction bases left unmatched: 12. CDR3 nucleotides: TGTGCCAGCAGCGCACCCCCGCCGGGACAGGCCAACACTGAAGCTTTCTTT. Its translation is CASSAPPPGQANTEAFF.

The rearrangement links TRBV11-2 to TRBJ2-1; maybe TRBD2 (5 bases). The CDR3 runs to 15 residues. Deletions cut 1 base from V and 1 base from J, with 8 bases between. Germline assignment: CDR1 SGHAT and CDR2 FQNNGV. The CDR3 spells CASSLGRVSYNEQFF. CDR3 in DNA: TGTGCCAGCAGCTTAGGGCGGGTATCCTACAATGAGCAGTTCTTC.

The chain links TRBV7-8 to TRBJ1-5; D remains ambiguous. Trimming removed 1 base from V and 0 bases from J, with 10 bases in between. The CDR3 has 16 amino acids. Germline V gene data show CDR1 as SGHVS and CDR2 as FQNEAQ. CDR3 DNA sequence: TGTGCCAGCAGCTTAGAGGCAGCTTATAGCAATCAGCCCCAGCATTTT. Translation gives CASSLEAAYSNQPQHF.

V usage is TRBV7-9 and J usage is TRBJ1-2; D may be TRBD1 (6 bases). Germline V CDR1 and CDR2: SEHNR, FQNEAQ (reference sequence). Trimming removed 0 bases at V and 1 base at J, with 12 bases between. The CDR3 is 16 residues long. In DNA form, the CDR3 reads TGTGCCAGCAGCTTAGCTAGGACAGCGAGTAACTATGGCTACACCTTC. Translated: CASSLARTASNYGYTF. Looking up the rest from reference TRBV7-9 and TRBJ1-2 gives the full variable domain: DTGVSQNPRHKITKRGQNVTFRCDPISEHNRLYWYRQTLGQGPEFLTYFQNEAQLEKSRLLSDRFSAERPKGSFSTLEIQRTEQGDSAMYLCASSLARTASNYGYTFGSGTRLTVV.